These T cell receptor beta chains were read from a single sample in a study of T cell clones after liver transplantation. Some clones are missing from TCRdb's copy, which holds only in-frame ones; the method was immunoSEQ multiplex PCR. Of around 97,000 clones detected, about 81% appear once; the ten largest clones hold approximately 2.9%. The source was CD4+ T cells from blood, collected roughly 50 months after liver transplant. The receptors derive from a human patient who received a liver transplant. Part of the T cells may come from the graft donor. The CDR3 runs from the conserved cysteine through the conserved F or W. A D gene is named only where the DNA matches it firmly. Clone size, where shown, is once, few, many, or a class for clones that have expanded.

V	J	D	size	DNA	CDR3
TRBV7-3	TRBJ1-6	-	-	TGTGCCAGCAGCTTCAGGGGTCAGGGTTCACCCCTCCACTTT	CASSFRGQGSPLHF
TRBV7-2	TRBJ2-3	-	-	TGTGCCAGCAGCTTATCTAGTACCACAGATACGCAGTATTTT	CASSLSSTTDTQYF
TRBV5-8	TRBJ1-1	-	-	TGTGCCAGCAGCTTCCTCGGGGGGGGTAAGACTGAAGCTTTCTTT	CASSFLGGGKTEAFF
TRBV27	TRBJ2-7	TRBD1	-	TGTGCCAGCACCTCTGGGGGACAGGTGAGCTCCTACGAGCAGTACTTC	CASTSGGQVSSYEQYF
TRBV6-7	TRBJ1-1	TRBD1	-	TGTGCCAGCAGTTACTACAATCAAACAGGGGACACTGAAGCTTTCTTT	CASSYYNQTGDTEAFF
TRBV4-3	TRBJ2-1	-	-	TGCGCCAGCAGCCTGAAGCGGGCTGGTGAGCAGTTCTTC	CASSLKRAGEQFF
TRBV7-8	TRBJ2-2	TRBD1	-	TGTGCCAGCAGCTTAGGGGGACAGGGTCGGACCGGGGAGCTGTTTTTT	CASSLGGQGRTGELFF
TRBV4-2	TRBJ2-3	-	-	TGTGCCAGCAGCCACGGACAGCCAGGGGTCACAGATACGCAGTATTTT	CASSHGQPGVTDTQYF
TRBV6-1	TRBJ2-2	-	-	TGTGCCACCTACACTAGGAACACCGGGGAGCTGTTTTTT	CATYTRNTGELFF
TRBV11-3	TRBJ2-3	TRBD2	-	TGTGCCAGCAGCCTACTAGCGGGGGGCCGGGCAGATACGCAGTATTTT	CASSLLAGGRADTQYF
TRBV1	TRBJ2-7	-	-	TGCACCAGCAGCCAATCACAGGGGGCGGACGAGCAGTACTTC	CTSSQSQGADEQYF
TRBV7-2	TRBJ1-2	-	-	TGTGCCAGCAGCTTGACAGGAGGTGGCTACACCTTC	CASSLTGGGYTF
TRBV18	TRBJ1-1	TRBD1	-	TGTGCCAGCTCACTTGGGTCAGGGGGGGACACTGAAGCTTTCTTT	CASSLGSGGDTEAFF
TRBV4-1	TRBJ2-5	-	-	TGCGCCAGCAGCCAAGTCGGGCAGAAAGAGACCCAGTACTTC	CASSQVGQKETQYF
TRBV5-1	TRBJ1-1	TRBD1	-	TGCGCCAGCAGCTTATCCGGGACAGGGGGCTTCACTGAAGCTTTCTTT	CASSLSGTGGFTEAFF
TRBV28	TRBJ1-3	-	-	TGTGCCAGCAGAAAGGGTGGAGGCTCTGGAAACACCATATATTTT	CASRKGGGSGNTIYF
TRBV6-1	TRBJ1-3	TRBD1	-	TGTGCCAGCAGTGAAAGGACAGGGGGAAGAAACACCATATATTTT	CASSERTGGRNTIYF
TRBV27	TRBJ2-7	-	-	TGTGCCAGCAGGTATACAGGGAACTACGAGCAGTACTTC	CASRYTGNYEQYF
TRBV5-1	TRBJ1-1	-	many	TGCGCCAGCAGCTTGGGCGTCACAGCGGGGACTGAAGCTTTCTTT	CASSLGVTAGTEAFF
TRBV5-1	TRBJ1-1	-	-	TGCGCCAGCAGCTTGGAGGGGGTTCAGGGTTTTCGGGCTTTCTTT	CASSLEGVQGFRAFF
TRBV5-1	TRBJ2-5	-	-	TGCGCCAGCAGCTTGGCTGCTTCGGAGACTCCGTCGGAGACCCAGTACTTC	CASSLAASETPSETQYF
TRBV19	TRBJ2-1	TRBD2	-	TGTGCCAGTAGTCAAGGAGCGGGAGAGAGTTTCTACAATGAGCAGTTCTTC	CASSQGAGESFYNEQFF
TRBV5-1	TRBJ2-3	TRBD1	-	TGCGCCAGCAGCACAAGACAGGGGAACACAGATACGCAGTATTTT	CASSTRQGNTDTQYF
TRBV5-4	TRBJ2-1	TRBD1	-	TGTGCCAGCAGCTTGCCTAGGACAGGGGTGACCTACAATGAGCAGTTCTTC	CASSLPRTGVTYNEQFF
TRBV30	TRBJ1-1	TRBD1	-	TGTGCCAAACAGGGGAGGGACACTGAAGCTTTCTTT	CAKQGRDTEAFF
TRBV7-6	TRBJ1-4	TRBD1	-	TGTGCCAGCAGCTTATTCCGGGCGGCAGGGGGTGAAAAACTGTTTTTT	CASSLFRAAGGEKLFF